This TCR beta chain was identified in a study of neurological immune-mediated disorders. Findings and limits, study-wide: The absence of any CDR3 amino acid sequence shared by expanded clones across subjects suggests that repertoires were private in all groups.

cDNA synthesis was performed by 5'RACE with 10-nucleotide random UMIs. One entry per CDR3 protein results from TCRdb running MiXCR on the 5' RACE reads. The repertoire consists of tens of thousands of distinct CDR3 sequences, with around 6% occurring once and the leading ten covering about 0.57%. Healthy controls were blood bank volunteers in Maryland, USA. The sorted libraries were prepared using approximately 970,000 CD4+ or CD8+ T cells that had themselves been sorted. From germline, CDR1 is SGHRS and CDR2 YFSETQ. The CDR3 has 20 amino acids. Trimming left V 4 bases short and J 2 bases short, with 30 bases between. This clonotype was seen at least ten times. Its antigen is unidentified.

The sample taken for sequencing was CD4+ T cells from blood. This TCR was sampled from a woman in her forties in good health. The gene calls are TRBV5-1 and TRBJ1-2; a weak D match, TRBD1 (6 bases). The CDR3 reads CASSRTGGAGEVHINYGYTF. The CDR3 DNA follows: TGCGCCAGCAGCCGCACGGGTGGTGCAGGGGAGGTCCATATAAACTATGGCTACACCTTC.